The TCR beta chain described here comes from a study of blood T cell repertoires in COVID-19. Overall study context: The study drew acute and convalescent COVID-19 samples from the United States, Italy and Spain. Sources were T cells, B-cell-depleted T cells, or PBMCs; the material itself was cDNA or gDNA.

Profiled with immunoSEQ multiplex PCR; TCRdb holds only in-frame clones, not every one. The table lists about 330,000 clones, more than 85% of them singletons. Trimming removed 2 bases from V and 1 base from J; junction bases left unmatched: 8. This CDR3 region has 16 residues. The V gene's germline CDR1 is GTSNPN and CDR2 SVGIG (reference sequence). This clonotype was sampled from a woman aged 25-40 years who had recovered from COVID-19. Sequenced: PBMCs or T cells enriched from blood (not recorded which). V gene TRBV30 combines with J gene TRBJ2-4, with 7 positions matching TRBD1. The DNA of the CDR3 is TGTGCCTGGAGTATCGACAGGGAACTGGCCAAAAACATTCAGTACTTC. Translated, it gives CAWSIDRELAKNIQYF.